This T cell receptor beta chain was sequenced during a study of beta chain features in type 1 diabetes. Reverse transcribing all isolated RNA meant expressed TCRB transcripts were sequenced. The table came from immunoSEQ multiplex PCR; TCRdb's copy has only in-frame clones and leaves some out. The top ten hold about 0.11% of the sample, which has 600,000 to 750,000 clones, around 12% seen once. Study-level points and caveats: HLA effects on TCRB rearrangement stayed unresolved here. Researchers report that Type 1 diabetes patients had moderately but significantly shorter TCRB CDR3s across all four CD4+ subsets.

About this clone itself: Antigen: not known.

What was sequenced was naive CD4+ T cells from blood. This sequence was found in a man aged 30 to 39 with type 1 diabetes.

For the CDR3, the DNA is TGTGCCAGCAGTTTGGAACAGCCAACCTACGAGCAGTACTTC. It specifies CASSLEQPTYEQYF. This chain uses TRBV28 with TRBJ2-7; D is ambiguous. The germline V gene has CDR1 MDHEN and CDR2 SYDVKM. The CDR3 runs to 14 residues. The V and J ends lost 3 bases and 2 bases respectively, with 11 bases between them.